The T cell receptor (beta chain) under discussion was sequenced for a study of control samples from healthy donors and cancer patients. Per germline, CDR1 SEHNR and CDR2 FQNEAQ (reference sequence). The CDR3 runs to 17 residues. The J segment lost 3 bases and the V segment lost 5 bases, leaving 7 bases of the junction unmatched. The table came from immunoSEQ multiplex PCR; TCRdb's copy has only in-frame clones and leaves some out. The top ten clones hold 1.5% to 2% of a sample with tens of thousands of clones, about 90% of them seen once. This clonotype was sampled from a woman aged 55-75 years with head and neck cancer. The sample consisted of PBMCs. The chain links TRBV7-9 to TRBJ2-3, with 14 bases that match TRBD2. CDR3 coding DNA: TGTGCCAGCAGCATTTGGGGGACTAGCGGGAGAACAGATACGCAGTATTTT. Translated: CASSIWGTSGRTDTQYF.